This T cell receptor beta chain stems from a study of regulatory T cells in long-lasting Graves disease. General study findings and limits: Between persistent patients, 2,500 to 3,500 public clonotypes were shared, exceeding the roughly 940 shared between new patients.

Libraries of TCR beta came from iRepertoire HTBI primers plus Arm-PCR of CDR3 regions. TCRdb recomputed calls from the multiplex PCR reads with MiXCR, one row per CDR3 protein. The sample carries some 600,000 distinct CDR3 sequences, roughly a sixth recorded once. As regards this clonotype: Its antigen remains unidentified.

Trimming cost V 2 bases and J 6 bases; bases outside gene matches: 8. The CDR3 is 16 residues long. CDR1 is LNHDA and CDR2 is SQIVND in the germline V gene (reference sequence). Time point described: newly diagnosed GD, antithyroid drugs for less than 3 months. Extracted RNA from PBMCs served as the source of the TCR library. This same sample was also part of a study on T cells in Graves' hyperthyroidism and ophthalmopathy. That source adds: Researchers defined stable Graves' hyperthyroidism as no ophthalmopathy progression within 18 months.

This sample comprised peripheral blood mononuclear cells (PBMCs), obtained at new diagnosis, from a patient treated with antithyroid drugs. The receptor comes from a young man with Graves disease. V usage is TRBV19 and J usage is TRBJ1-4, with 8 bases aligning to TRBD1. Here the CDR3 DNA reads TGTGCCAGTAGTATATCCCAGGACAGGGTTGATGAAAAACTGTTTTTT. It is translated as CASSISQDRVDEKLFF.